These 20 T cell receptor beta chains came from one sample sequenced in a study of identical twins. TCRdb reprocessed the 5' RACE reads with MiXCR, giving one entry per CDR3 protein. The table records some 270,000 distinct CDR3 sequences, around 8% of them present only once. These records were also assigned to another study, of yellow fever vaccine responses in identical twins.

Sequencing input: CD8+ T cells sorted from blood. The receptors come from a woman younger than 30 in good health.

J is TRBJ2-7 and V is TRBV4-3, with 8 bases identical to TRBD1. CDR3 size: 15 residues. After removal of 0 bases from V and 3 bases from J, the junction contained 4 bases not matched to a gene. Germline CDR1 is LGHNA and CDR2 is YSLEER. The CDR3 bases are TGCGCCAGCAGCCAAGATCCTACAGGGGGCTACGAGCAGTACTTC. The encoded protein is CASSQDPTGGYEQYF.

V gene TRBV5-4 combines with J gene TRBJ2-7; TRBD2 agrees at 8 bases. This CDR3 spans 14 amino acids. CDR1 and CDR2 from the germline V gene are SGHNT and YYREEE (reference sequence). V lost 0 bases, J lost 6 bases, and 5 bases stayed unmatched. The CDR3 coding sequence is TGTGCCAGCAGCTTGGGGCGGGGGGCCCGCGAGCAGTACTTC. Its protein product is CASSLGRGAREQYF. Full variable domain (missing parts from reference TRBV5-4 and TRBJ2-7): ETGVTQSPTHLIKTRGQQVTLRCSSQSGHNTVSWYQQALGQGPQFIFQYYREEENGRGNFPPRFSGLQFPNYSSELNVNALELDDSALYLCASSLGRGAREQYFGPGTRLTVT.

This chain joins TRBV7-9 and TRBJ2-4, with no clear D. Trimming left V 6 bases short and J 6 bases short, with 15 bases between. Germline CDR1 SEHNR, CDR2 FQNEAQ (reference sequence). CDR3 length: 14 amino acids. The CDR3 nucleotides read TGTGCCAGCAGTCCCCCCCGGATAGCAAACATTCAGTACTTC. Residues: CASSPPRIANIQYF.

In its sample, this clonotype was seen a few times. The chain couples TRBV4-3 to TRBJ2-2; 11 bases fit TRBD2. The CDR3 totals 18 residues. V was clipped by 0 bases and J by 4 bases; unmatched bases: 7. Germline V gene data show CDR1 as LGHNA and CDR2 as YSLEER. The CDR3 loop reads CASSQDRLAGGGTGELFF. The CDR3 region has the DNA TGCGCCAGCAGCCAAGATCGGCTAGCGGGAGGAGGCACCGGGGAGCTGTTTTTT.

In this sample, this clonotype turned up many times. The CDR3 protein is CASSLRQVGTGELFF. CDR3 nucleotide sequence: TGCGCCAGCAGCTTGCGACAGGTCGGCACCGGGGAGCTGTTTTTT. J is TRBJ2-2 and V is TRBV5-1; D is possibly TRBD1 (6 bases). Germline CDR1 is SGHRS and CDR2 is YFSETQ. The CDR3 length is 15 residues. V shed 1 base and J shed 4 bases, with 11 bases lying between them.

This clonotype was found a few times. The CDR3 nucleotides read TGCAGTGCTAGAGATTTTGAGCAGTTCTTC. Translated, it gives CSARDFEQFF. This chain links TRBV20-1 with TRBJ2-1; D uncertain. Trimming removed 0 bases at V and 9 bases at J, with 3 bases between. CDR1 and CDR2 (germline): DFQATT, SNEGSKA (reference sequence). This CDR3 contains 10 residues.

This clonotype was observed a handful of times. The rearrangement uses TRBV12-3 or TRBV12-4 and TRBJ2-1, with a weak D call TRBD2 (5 bases). Trimming cost V 1 base and J 4 bases, with 11 bases left between them. The CDR3 contains 15 residues. The CDR3 DNA sequence: TGTGCCAGCAGTTTAGGGCGGGCGAGATACAATGAGCAGTTCTTC. Its protein is CASSLGRARYNEQFF.

The chain combines TRBV24-1 with TRBJ2-1; possible D gene TRBD2, 6 bases. The CDR3 runs 15 residues. The V end lost 5 bases, the J end lost 7 bases, and 17 bases lay between the germline ends. The V gene's germline CDR1 is KGHDR and CDR2 SFDVKD. The CDR3 reads CATSGGAGLTNEQFF. CDR3 DNA sequence: TGTGCCACCAGTGGAGGTGCGGGACTTACAAATGAGCAGTTCTTC.

In its sample, this clonotype was seen many times. This chain connects TRBV20-1 to TRBJ2-5, with 8 bases aligning to TRBD1. Looked up from germline, CDR1 is DFQATT and CDR2 is SNEGSKA (reference sequence). This CDR3 has 13 residues. Germline trimming cut 2 bases from V and 7 bases from J; bases unmatched to any gene: 6. CDR3 sequence (DNA): TGCAGTGCTAGATCTCAGGGGGCCCGGACCCAGTACTTC. Translation gives CSARSQGARTQYF.

The rearrangement links TRBV12-3 or TRBV12-4 to TRBJ1-2; 8 nucleotides agree with TRBD1. With V trimmed by 3 bases and J by 0 bases, 6 bases remained unmatched. CDR3 length: 16 residues. DNA for the CDR3: TGTGCCAGCAGTTTCCCGACAGGGGAAGCTAACTATGGCTACACCTTC. Encoded protein: CASSFPTGEANYGYTF.

This clonotype was observed a handful of times. This chain links TRBV20-1 with TRBJ2-1; possibly TRBD2 for D (6 bases). Germline values: CDR1 DFQATT, CDR2 SNEGSKA (reference sequence). The CDR3 spans 12 residues. V shed 6 bases and J shed 9 bases, with 15 bases lying between them. DNA of the CDR3: TGCAGTGCCATACCATCCGGGGGTGAGCAGTTCTTC. The encoded protein is CSAIPSGGEQFF.

The table lists this clonotype with a few counts. This rearrangement joins TRBV6-5 to TRBJ2-7; D uncertain. This CDR3 has 15 residues. CDR1 and CDR2 from the germline V gene are MNHEY and SVGAGI. Trimming shortened V by 2 bases and J by 3 bases, and 14 bases separated the two germline ends. The DNA for the CDR3 is TGTGCCAGCAGTTACGACCGGACGCCTAGCTACGAGCAGTACTTC. Translating it yields CASSYDRTPSYEQYF.

This chain connects TRBV27 to TRBJ2-5; D gene uncertain. This CDR3 is 14 amino acids long. Trimming left V 5 bases short and J 0 bases short, with 10 bases between. Germline CDR1 MNHEY, CDR2 SMNVEV (reference sequence). Here the CDR3 reads CASSGDMNQETQYF. CDR3 DNA sequence: TGTGCCAGCAGTGGGGATATGAACCAAGAGACCCAGTACTTC.

The rearrangement links TRBV10-2 to TRBJ1-5, with D unclear. Germline lookup yields CDR1 WSHSY and CDR2 SAAADI. The CDR3 runs to 13 residues. With 4 bases removed from V and 9 bases from J, the gap between germline ends came to 13 bases. This CDR3 reads CASSADLARPQHF. The DNA of the CDR3 is TGCGCCAGCAGTGCGGATTTGGCTCGGCCCCAGCATTTT.

This clonotype was picked up many times. The chain carries TRBV6-5 and TRBJ2-5; 9 bases agree with TRBD2. The germline V gene has CDR1 MNHEY and CDR2 SVGAGI. The junction had 9 bases not matched to a gene; V was cut back by 0 bases and J by 4 bases. This CDR3 is built from 17 residues. The CDR3 nucleotides are TGTGCCAGCAGTTACTCGCTCGATAGCGGGAGCCGAGAGACCCAGTACTTC. It specifies CASSYSLDSGSRETQYF.

A few counts support this clonotype. The chain links TRBV7-2 to TRBJ2-7, with D maybe TRBD1 (6 bases). With 3 bases removed from V and 5 bases from J, the gap between germline ends came to 11 bases. Per germline, CDR1 SGHTA and CDR2 FQGNSA. The CDR3 has 13 amino acids. DNA of the CDR3: TGTGCCAGCAGCTTCAACAGGGACAACGAGCAGTACTTC. Translation: CASSFNRDNEQYF.

This clonotype appeared a few times. V and J are TRBV5-4 and TRBJ1-1; 10 bases are a match to TRBD1. V dropped 4 bases and J dropped 3; count of bases not matched to a gene: 3. The CDR3 extends over 14 amino acids. Germline assignment: CDR1 SGHNT and CDR2 YYREEE (reference sequence). The CDR3 DNA follows: TGTGCCAGCAGCGGGACAGGGGAGGACACTGAAGCTTTCTTT. Encoded protein: CASSGTGEDTEAFF.

The chain is built from TRBV5-1 and TRBJ1-4; 7 nucleotides agree with TRBD1. Per germline, CDR1 SGHRS and CDR2 YFSETQ. This CDR3 spans 17 amino acids. The J segment lost 5 bases and the V segment lost 0 bases, leaving 10 bases of the junction unmatched. The CDR3 region has the DNA TGCGCCAGCAGCTTGGGGGCCTCCGGGACAGAGAATGAAAAACTGTTTTTT. This translates into CASSLGASGTENEKLFF.

Ten or more counts support this clonotype. This rearrangement joins TRBV28 to TRBJ2-7; no firm D call. Germline V gene data show CDR1 as MDHEN and CDR2 as SYDVKM. The V gene lost 3 bases and the J gene lost 7 bases, with 7 bases spanning the gap. The CDR3 sequence is 11 residues long. The CDR3 sequence: CASSFSQEQYF. The CDR3 nucleotides read TGTGCCAGCAGTTTTAGCCAGGAGCAGTACTTC. Together with reference TRBV28 and TRBJ2-7, the CDR3 gives the full variable domain: DVKVTQSSRYLVKRTGEKVFLECVQDMDHENMFWYRQDPGLGLRLIYFSYDVKMKEKGDIPEGYSVSREKKERFSLILESASTNQTSMYLCASSFSQEQYFGPGTRLTVT.

Ten or more counts support this clonotype. The chain carries TRBV5-5 and TRBJ2-1; 15 bases align to TRBD2. CDR3 length: 15 residues. Germline loops: CDR1 SGHKS, CDR2 YYEKEE (reference sequence). After removal of 5 bases from V and 7 bases from J, the junction contained 4 bases not matched to a gene. DNA of the CDR3: TGTGCCAGCAGTTCGGGACTAGCGGGGGGAAATGAGCAGTTCTTC. It is translated as CASSSGLAGGNEQFF.